This T cell receptor (beta chain) was recorded in a study of blood T cell repertoires in COVID-19. Study summary: Researchers got acute and convalescent COVID-19 samples from the United States, Italy and Spain. PBMCs, B-cell-depleted T cells, or T cells provided the cDNA or gDNA that made up the material.

V was clipped by 3 bases and J by 8 bases, with 19 bases between them. CDR1 is SGHTA and CDR2 is FQGNSA in the germline V gene. This CDR3 contains 15 residues. Some clones are missing from TCRdb's copy, which holds only in-frame ones; the method was immunoSEQ multiplex PCR. The sample records roughly 200,000 clones, roughly 80% being singletons. Seattle patients were enrolled during active infection and followed longitudinally. The sequencing sample was made of peripheral blood. This receptor was taken from a woman older than 75 with COVID-19, enrolled during active disease. The chain is built from TRBV7-2 and TRBJ1-2, with D unresolved. The DNA for the CDR3 is TGTGCCAGCAGCTTGACGTCCGGTGGTTCGGGGGGCTACACCTTC. It yields the protein CASSLTSGGSGGYTF. Together with reference TRBV7-2 and TRBJ1-2, the CDR3 gives the full variable domain: GAGVSQSPSNKVTEKGKDVELRCDPISGHTALYWYRQSLGQGLEFLIYFQGNSAPDKSGLPSDRFSAERTGGSVSTLTIQRTQQEDSAVYLCASSLTSGGSGGYTFGSGTRLTVV.